Sequencing of this T cell receptor (beta chain) was carried out in a study of CXCR3-negative and CXCR3-positive naive CD8 T cells. The CDR3 sequence is 15 residues long. The germline CDR1 and CDR2 sequences are SQVTM and ANQGSEA. UMI-tagged TRB cDNA libraries were built via 5' RACE. Using the 5' RACE reads, TCRdb records one entry per CDR3 protein without DNA. This sample lists 45,000 to 60,000 distinct CDR3 sequences; its ten largest clones have 20% to 25%. General observations from the study: With CXCR3 expression partially decreased after cryopreservation, most assays relied on fresh PBMCs. Unlike memory cells, which differed, naive CXCR3-negative and CXCR3-positive cells had similar TRBV-TRBJ usage.

About this clonotype: Its antigen remains unknown.

The origin of this receptor is a human donor in good health. Some clones in this sample may be carry-over from other donors' samples. The sample taken for sequencing was memory CD8+ T cells from blood. This chain links TRBV29-1 with TRBJ2-1. The CDR3 sequence: CSVEFALSTYNEQFF.